This TCR beta chain originates from a study of blood T cell repertoires in COVID-19. The data were produced by immunoSEQ multiplex PCR, yet TCRdb's version contains in-frame clones alone and is incomplete. Of a few hundred thousand clones listed, about 89% were seen once; the top ten hold approximately 12%. This CDR3 comprises 16 residues. Per the germline V gene, CDR1 is SGHAT and CDR2 is FQNNGV. V was trimmed by 5 bases and J by 4 bases, leaving 20 bases between them. This clone was counted once. The TCR comes from an older woman with acute or convalescent COVID-19. Material: peripheral blood. The chain joins TRBV11-2 to TRBJ1-2; D possibly corresponds to TRBD1 (5 bases). DNA for the CDR3: TGTGCCAGCAGCCCCCTAGTGTATGGGGGGATCTATGGCTACACCTTC. It specifies CASSPLVYGGIYGYTF.